The 19 T cell receptor beta chains below were found in one sample sequenced in a study of blood T cell repertoires in COVID-19 (TCRdb year 2020). The library was generated by the immunoSEQ multiplex PCR assay. This immuneACCESS table, as held by TCRdb, lists in-frame sequences with V and J called but not all clones. Of the missing ones, under half trace to an unresolved V gene in checked studies; the others have no known cause. Here the sample has roughly 160,000 clones; around 82% occur a single time. The ten largest clones represent under 13% of the sample. Sequenced: peripheral blood. All receptors come from a man in his 70s with active or convalescent COVID-19.

The chain recombines TRBV7-2 with TRBJ1-6; a weak D match, TRBD1 (6 bases). The V gene's germline CDR1 is SGHTA and CDR2 FQGNSA. V was shortened by 4 bases and J by 14 bases, with 18 bases between the two germline ends. CDR3 size: 14 residues. The CDR3 region has the DNA TGTGCCAGCAGCTCAGGACACCCTAAGGGGGCCCTCCACTTT. Translation: CASSSGHPKGALHF.

The rearrangement uses TRBV7-9 and TRBJ1-4; the D gene is possibly TRBD1 (5 bases). This CDR3 spans 17 amino acids. V was cut by 4 bases and J by 0 bases, with 15 bases left in between. Per germline, CDR1 SEHNR and CDR2 FQNEAQ (reference sequence). CDR3 loop: CASSSRGGDATNEKLFF. The CDR3 DNA sequence: TGTGCCAGCAGCTCCCGGGGGGGGGATGCAACTAATGAAAAACTGTTTTTT.

This clone has just one count. The chain recombines TRBV19 with TRBJ2-1, with 13 bases lining up with TRBD2. The germline V gene encodes CDR1 LNHDA and CDR2 SQIVND (reference sequence). Germline trimming cut 1 base from V and 6 bases from J; bases unmatched to any gene: 9. The CDR3 length is 18 residues. This CDR3 reads CASSIAPPGLAGTNEQFF. The CDR3 DNA is TGTGCCAGTAGTATAGCACCCCCGGGACTAGCGGGAACCAATGAGCAGTTCTTC.

The rearrangement uses TRBV7-2 and TRBJ1-1; D is perhaps TRBD1 (6 bases). The germline V and J ends were trimmed by 1 base and 1 base, with 16 bases remaining between them. Germline V gene lookup returns CDR1 SGHTA and CDR2 FQGNSA. The CDR3 is made up of 17 amino acids. The CDR3 is CASSLGVNRVRNTEAFF. DNA for the CDR3: TGTGCCAGCAGCTTAGGAGTAAACAGGGTGCGGAACACTGAAGCTTTCTTT.

The V gene is TRBV24-1, the J gene TRBJ2-1; possible D gene TRBD2, 5 bases. This CDR3 has 17 residues. The germline gives CDR1 KGHDR, CDR2 SFDVKD. Deletions cut 3 bases from V and 1 base from J, with 15 bases between. CDR3 nucleotides: TGTGCCACCAGTGATCCGGGGTGGCAGAAATCCTACAATGAGCAGTTCTTC. It yields the protein CATSDPGWQKSYNEQFF.

The chain joins TRBV6-1 to TRBJ1-5; TRBD1 aligns across 9 bases. Germline assignment: CDR1 MNHNS and CDR2 SASEGT. J lost 0 bases, V lost 4 bases, and 7 bases had no gene match. This CDR3 region has 17 residues. CDR3 in amino acids: CASSGGTGSYSNQPQHF. CDR3 DNA: TGTGCCAGCAGTGGGGGGACAGGGAGTTATAGCAATCAGCCCCAGCATTTT.

The genes are TRBV7-2 and TRBJ2-2, with D hard to call. Per germline, CDR1 SGHTA and CDR2 FQGNSA. This CDR3 spans 13 amino acids. V was cut by 5 bases and J by 2 bases, with 6 bases left in between. The CDR3: CASSPRNTGELFF. CDR3 DNA: TGTGCCAGCAGCCCCCGTAACACCGGGGAGCTGTTTTTT.

This clone has only one observation. Written as DNA, the CDR3 is TGTGCCAGCACCCCAACTCTAGCGATTGGGACCGGGGAGCTGTTTTTT. Its protein product is CASTPTLAIGTGELFF. V and J are TRBV6-6 and TRBJ2-2, with D maybe TRBD2 (6 bases). The germline CDR1 and CDR2 sequences are MNHNY and SVGAGI (reference sequence). The CDR3 consists of 16 residues. V lost 7 bases to trimming and J lost 5 bases, with 20 bases between them.

The chain links TRBV27 to TRBJ2-6; D may be TRBD2 (6 bases). V was pared by 3 bases and J by 4 bases, with 28 bases between. CDR3 length: 21 residues. Per germline, CDR1 MNHEY and CDR2 SMNVEV (reference sequence). The CDR3 region has the DNA TGTGCCAGCAGTTTGAACCGGAGGGCTGGGCAGGCCACGGGCGGGGCCAACGTCCTGACTTTC. It encodes CASSLNRRAGQATGGANVLTF.

J is TRBJ2-5 and V is TRBV10-3; 10 bases agree with TRBD2. Germline V CDR1 and CDR2: ENHRY, SYGVKD. J was trimmed by 6 bases and V by 3 bases; bases with no gene match: 7. The CDR3 extends over 15 amino acids. The CDR3 nucleotides are TGTGCCATCAGTGAAGCTAGCGGGAGAAAAAAGACCCAGTACTTC. Its translation is CAISEASGRKKTQYF.

The chain has TRBV5-4 and TRBJ1-4, with TRBD1 matching 10 bases. CDR1 is SGHNT and CDR2 is YYREEE in the germline V gene (reference sequence). With 0 bases clipped from V and 5 bases from J, the junction kept 4 bases outside the gene matches. The CDR3 covers 16 residues. The CDR3, as DNA: TGTGCCAGCAGCTTGGCCGCGGGACAGGGGAATGAAAAACTGTTTTTT. It is translated as CASSLAAGQGNEKLFF.

V is TRBV30 and J is TRBJ1-5; D unclear. CDR3 length: 15 residues. Trimming took off 0 bases at V and 2 bases at J, with 11 bases between the two ends. Germline CDR1 is GTSNPN and CDR2 is SVGIG (reference sequence). The CDR3 is CAWSVRGTRNQPQHF. The DNA for the CDR3 is TGTGCCTGGAGTGTACGCGGCACTCGCAATCAGCCCCAGCATTTT.

There are a few counts of this clone. CDR3 amino acids: CASSFSGDHYEQYF. CDR3 coding DNA: TGTGCCAGCAGCTTTAGCGGGGATCACTACGAGCAGTACTTC. The J gene is TRBJ2-7, the V gene TRBV7-9; 8 bases agree with TRBD2. The germline V gene has CDR1 SEHNR and CDR2 FQNEAQ (reference sequence). This CDR3 has 14 residues. The V gene end was trimmed by 3 bases and the J gene end by 3 bases; junction bases not matched to a gene: 4. Based on the CDR3 plus reference TRBV7-9 and TRBJ2-7, the full variable domain is DTGVSQNPRHKITKRGQNVTFRCDPISEHNRLYWYRQTLGQGPEFLTYFQNEAQLEKSRLLSDRFSAERPKGSFSTLEIQRTEQGDSAMYLCASSFSGDHYEQYFGPGTRLTVT.

The chain's CDR3 is CASSLRDRTLYGYTF. The CDR3 nucleotides are TGTGCCAGCAGCTTGCGGGACAGGACCCTCTATGGCTACACCTTC. The chain couples TRBV5-6 to TRBJ1-2; TRBD1 agrees at 8 bases. The CDR3 is 15 residues long. Per the germline V gene, CDR1 is SGHDT and CDR2 is YYEEEE. V dropped 1 base and J dropped 4; count of bases not matched to a gene: 6.

This sequence joins TRBV6-5 and TRBJ2-7; 10 nucleotides align to TRBD1. J was trimmed by 2 bases and V by 5 bases; bases with no gene match: 6. Germline CDR1 reads MNHEY; CDR2 reads SVGAGI. This CDR3 is built from 15 residues. In nucleotides, the CDR3 is TGTGCCAGCAGTCCCCCCGGGACAGGGGCCTACGAGCAGTACTTC. As protein: CASSPPGTGAYEQYF.

The chain uses TRBV19 and TRBJ1-4, with 10 bases matching TRBD1. Unmatched junction bases numbered 10, after V lost 8 bases and J lost 7 bases. Germline CDR1 reads LNHDA; CDR2 reads SQIVND (reference sequence). This CDR3 comprises 15 residues. CDR3 DNA: TGTGCCAGTGGAGCAGGGACAGGGGACTTTGAAAAACTGTTTTTT. Translated: CASGAGTGDFEKLFF. Full variable domain (remainder filled in from reference TRBV19 and TRBJ1-4): DGGITQSPKYLFRKEGQNVTLSCEQNLNHDAMYWYRQDPGQGLRLIYYSQIVNDFQKGDIAEGYSVSREKKESFPLTVTSAQKNPTAFYLCASGAGTGDFEKLFFGSGTQLSVL.

This chain links TRBV7-9 with TRBJ2-1; TRBD2 agrees at 13 bases. CDR1 is SEHNR, CDR2 FQNEAQ, per germline (reference sequence). This CDR3 has 16 residues. The V segment lost 5 bases and the J segment 4 bases; nucleotides outside the gene matches: 5. The CDR3 sequence: CASSLGLAGVYNEQFF. CDR3 coding DNA: TGTGCCAGCAGCCTAGGACTAGCGGGAGTTTACAATGAGCAGTTCTTC.

The table lists this clone with a count of one. The rearrangement joins TRBV6-5 to TRBJ1-2; TRBD1 might be the D (6 bases). The germline CDR1 and CDR2 sequences are MNHEY and SVGAGI. V shed 6 bases and J shed 4 bases, with 15 bases lying between them. There are 14 residues in the CDR3. The CDR3 region has the DNA TGTGCCAGCAGAGGACCCACAGGGAGCTATGGCTACACCTTC. Protein sequence: CASRGPTGSYGYTF.

The J gene is TRBJ1-2, the V gene TRBV28, with 8 nucleotides matching TRBD1. The ends lost 2 bases at V and 7 bases at J; junction bases unmatched: 9. Germline V CDR1 and CDR2: MDHEN, SYDVKM. The CDR3 sequence is 15 residues long. The CDR3 sequence is CASSLLQTGAGGYTF. DNA for the CDR3: TGTGCCAGCAGTTTACTACAGACAGGGGCGGGTGGCTACACCTTC.